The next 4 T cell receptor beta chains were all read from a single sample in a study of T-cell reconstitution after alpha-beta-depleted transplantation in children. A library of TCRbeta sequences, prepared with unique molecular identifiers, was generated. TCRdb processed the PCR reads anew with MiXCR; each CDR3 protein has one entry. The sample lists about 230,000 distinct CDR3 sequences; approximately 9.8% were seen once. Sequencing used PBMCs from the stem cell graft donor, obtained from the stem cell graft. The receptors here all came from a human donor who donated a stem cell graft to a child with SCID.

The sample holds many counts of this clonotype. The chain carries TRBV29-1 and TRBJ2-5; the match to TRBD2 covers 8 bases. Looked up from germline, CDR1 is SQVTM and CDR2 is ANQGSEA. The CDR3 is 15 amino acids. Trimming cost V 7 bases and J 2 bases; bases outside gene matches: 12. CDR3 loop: CSAKNQAGAQETQYF. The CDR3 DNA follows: TGCAGCGCCAAAAACCAAGCGGGGGCTCAAGAGACCCAGTACTTC.

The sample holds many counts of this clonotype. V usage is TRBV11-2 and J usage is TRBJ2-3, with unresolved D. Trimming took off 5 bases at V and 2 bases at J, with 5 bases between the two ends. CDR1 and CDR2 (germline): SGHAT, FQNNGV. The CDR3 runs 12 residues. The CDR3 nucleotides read TGTGCCAGCAGCGGAAACACAGATACGCAGTATTTT. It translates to CASSGNTDTQYF.

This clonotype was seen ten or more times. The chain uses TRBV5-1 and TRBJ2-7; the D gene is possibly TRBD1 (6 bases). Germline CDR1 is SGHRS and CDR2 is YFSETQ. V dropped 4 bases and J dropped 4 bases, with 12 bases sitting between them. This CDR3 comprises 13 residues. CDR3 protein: CASSPDRQYEQYF. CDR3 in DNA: TGCGCCAGCAGCCCGGACAGACAATACGAGCAGTACTTC.

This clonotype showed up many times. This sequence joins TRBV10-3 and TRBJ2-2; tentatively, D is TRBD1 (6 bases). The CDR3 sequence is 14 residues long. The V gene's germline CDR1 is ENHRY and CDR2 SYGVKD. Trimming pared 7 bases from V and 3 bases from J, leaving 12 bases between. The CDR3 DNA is TGTGCCATCAAATCAGGGGCCGACACCGGGGAGCTGTTTTTT. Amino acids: CAIKSGADTGELFF.